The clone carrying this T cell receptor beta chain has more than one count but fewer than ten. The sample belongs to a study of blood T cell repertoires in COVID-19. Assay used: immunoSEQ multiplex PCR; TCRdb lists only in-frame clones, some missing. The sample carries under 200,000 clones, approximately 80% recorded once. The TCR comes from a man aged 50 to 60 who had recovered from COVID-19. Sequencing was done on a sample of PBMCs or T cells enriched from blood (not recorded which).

In DNA, the CDR3 is TGTGCCAGCACCACTGCTTATAATTCACCCCTCCACTTT. Amino acid sequence: CASTTAYNSPLHF. The chain uses TRBV16 and TRBJ1-6; no clear D. The germline V and J ends were trimmed by 7 bases and 4 bases, with 8 bases remaining between them. Germline V gene lookup returns CDR1 KGHSY and CDR2 FQNENV. The CDR3 is made up of 13 amino acids.